This T cell receptor (beta chain) derives from a study of shared clonotypes between healthy human individuals. Overall study findings and caveats: With several donors compared, about 5% of naive CD4 clonotypes were shared.

Naive CD8 cells comprised CD45RO-negative, CCR7-positively selected cells, excluding terminally differentiated effector memory CD45RA+ cells. Data came from immunoSEQ multiplex PCR; TCRdb stores just in-frame clones and leaves some out. The sample records hundreds of thousands of clones, about 96% being singletons. In regard to this clone: Its antigen is still unknown.

This TCR was recovered from a woman in her twenties or thirties in good health. Sequenced input: naive CD8+ T cells sorted from blood.

CDR3 coding DNA: TGCAGCGTTGATAAGTCTGACACCTCTATTGGCTACACCTTC. Translation: CSVDKSDTSIGYTF. V gene TRBV29-1 combines with J gene TRBJ1-2; D gene uncertain. Trimming pared 3 bases from V and 7 bases from J, leaving 18 bases between. The CDR3 is made up of 14 amino acids. Looked up from germline, CDR1 is SQVTM and CDR2 is ANQGSEA.